The 16 T cell receptor beta chains listed next were all sequenced from one sample in a study of T cells in Graves' hyperthyroidism and ophthalmopathy. Amplified TCR beta CDR3 regions came from RNA transcripts. HTBI primers drove first-round RT-PCR of the TCR CDR3. TCRdb independently ran MiXCR on the multiplex PCR reads; one entry per CDR3 protein. The sample records 660,000 or so distinct CDR3 sequences, 20% being singletons. The sample consisted of blood. These receptors were collected from a man aged 25-40 years with Graves' ophthalmopathy.

The count of this clonotype is one. A single base separates this from a much larger clone, so it may be a read error. The conserved phenylalanine or tryptophan normally closing the CDR3 is absent here, so this likely arose from a read error. The chain couples TRBV24-1 to TRBJ1-1; D gene ambiguous. The germline V gene encodes CDR1 KGHDR and CDR2 SFDVKD. CDR3 length: 16 residues. Trimming left V 2 bases short and J 1 base short, with 13 bases between. CDR3 DNA: TGTGCCACCAGTGATTCAGGAGGACCAGGGAACACTGAAGCTTTCTCT. Translated: CATSDSGGPGNTEAFS.

V and J are TRBV5-1 and TRBJ2-1; 7 positions agree with TRBD1. The germline CDR1 and CDR2 sequences are SGHRS and YFSETQ. The CDR3 runs 13 residues. The ends lost 6 bases at V and 7 bases at J; junction bases unmatched: 7. The CDR3 loop reads CASTQTGRNEQFF. The CDR3 DNA sequence: TGCGCCAGCACCCAGACAGGGCGGAATGAGCAGTTCTTC.

This clonotype was counted at least ten times. The chain couples TRBV30 to TRBJ2-2, with TRBD2 matching 10 bases. J was trimmed by 4 bases and V by 0 bases; bases with no gene match: 11. The CDR3 covers 18 residues. Germline V gives CDR1 GTSNPN, CDR2 SVGIG (reference sequence). CDR3 sequence: CAWSVRRTSGTPTGELFF. In DNA form, the CDR3 reads TGTGCCTGGAGTGTACGTAGGACTAGCGGCACTCCCACCGGGGAGCTGTTTTTT. Together with reference TRBV30 and TRBJ2-2, the CDR3 gives the full variable domain: SQTIHQWPATLVQPVGSPLSLECTVEGTSNPNLYWYRQAAGRGLQLLFYSVGIGQISSEVPQNLSASRPQDRQFILSSKKLLLSDSGFYLCAWSVRRTSGTPTGELFFGEGSRLTVL.

This clonotype has only a few counts. The chain recombines TRBV5-1 with TRBJ1-1; 12 bases map to TRBD1. Germline V gene lookup returns CDR1 SGHRS and CDR2 YFSETQ. The CDR3 is made up of 16 amino acids. V was clipped by 3 bases and J by 1 base; unmatched bases: 4. The CDR3 here is CASSWGTGGWNTEAFF. The CDR3 DNA reads as TGCGCCAGCAGCTGGGGGACAGGGGGCTGGAACACTGAAGCTTTCTTT.

This clonotype turned up a few times. This chain uses TRBV11-2 with TRBJ2-5, with D tentatively TRBD2 (5 bases). Germline V gene sequence: CDR1 SGHAT, CDR2 FQNNGV. V was trimmed by 0 bases and J by 3 bases, leaving 5 bases between them. This CDR3 has 13 residues. The DNA of the CDR3 is TGTGCCAGCAGCTTAGAAGCGGAAGAGACCCAGTACTTC. Its translation is CASSLEAEETQYF.

V usage is TRBV2 and J usage is TRBJ1-2, with a weak D call TRBD1 (5 bases). Trimming took off 2 bases at V and 0 bases at J, with 13 bases between the two ends. The CDR3 is made up of 16 amino acids. Germline loops: CDR1 SNHLY, CDR2 FYNNEI. The CDR3 here is CASSEREGRANYGYTF. As DNA, the CDR3 is TGTGCCAGCAGTGAAAGAGAGGGGAGGGCTAACTATGGCTACACCTTC.

The V call is TRBV10-3, the J call TRBJ1-1; possible D gene TRBD1, 5 bases. The CDR3 loop spans 15 amino acids. The V end lost 2 bases, the J end lost 1 base, and 11 bases lay between the germline ends. The germline V gene encodes CDR1 ENHRY and CDR2 SYGVKD. In DNA form, the CDR3 reads TGTGCCATCAGTGAGAACCCTACAGGGAACACTGAAGCTTTCTTT. Residues: CAISENPTGNTEAFF.

The chain employs TRBV6-2 or TRBV6-3 and TRBJ2-7; the D gene is possibly TRBD1 (6 bases). Per the germline V gene, CDR1 is MNHEY and CDR2 is SVGEGT. This CDR3 contains 15 residues. V was pared by 6 bases and J by 3 bases, with 18 bases between. As DNA, the CDR3 is TGTGCCAGCAGGCCAGACAGGACGGGGATCTACGAGCAGTACTTC. Protein sequence: CASRPDRTGIYEQYF.

This clonotype was found a few times. The chain is built from TRBV5-6 and TRBJ2-7, with 7 bases aligning to TRBD1. J gave up 0 bases and V 1 base, and 7 bases lay outside the gene matches. CDR3 length: 16 amino acids. Germline assignment: CDR1 SGHDT and CDR2 YYEEEE. The CDR3 protein is CASSLKEGTDSYEQYF. The CDR3 DNA follows: TGTGCCAGCAGCTTGAAAGAGGGGACAGACTCCTACGAGCAGTACTTC.

This clonotype appeared many times. This chain links TRBV7-2 with TRBJ2-7; the D is unclear. Germline CDR1 reads SGHTA; CDR2 reads FQGNSA. Trimming took off 3 bases at V and 0 bases at J, with 6 bases between the two ends. CDR3 length: 13 amino acids. CDR3 sequence: CASSFRVSYEQYF. CDR3 coding DNA: TGTGCCAGCAGCTTTAGGGTCTCCTACGAGCAGTACTTC.

This clonotype was picked up many times. The chain recombines TRBV28 with TRBJ2-2, with TRBD2 matching over 7 bases. V lost 3 bases, J lost 1 base, and 5 bases stayed unmatched. CDR1 MDHEN and CDR2 SYDVKM come from the germline V gene. The CDR3 is made up of 16 amino acids. The CDR3 protein is CASSLAGVENTGELFF. CDR3 nucleotides: TGTGCCAGCAGTTTGGCGGGGGTCGAGAACACCGGGGAGCTGTTTTTT.

This clonotype came up many times. The CDR3 DNA reads TGTGCCAGCTCTATGAGCGAGCTAGCCTACGAGCAGTACTTC. This translates into CASSMSELAYEQYF. The chain joins TRBV28 to TRBJ2-7, with D hard to call. The CDR3 contains 14 residues. The germline V and J ends were trimmed by 8 bases and 2 bases, with 16 bases remaining between them. Germline lookup yields CDR1 MDHEN and CDR2 SYDVKM.

The J gene is TRBJ2-1, the V gene TRBV6-9; the match to TRBD2 covers 10 bases. J lost 3 bases, V lost 3 bases, and 5 bases had no gene match. Per the germline V gene, CDR1 is MNHGY and CDR2 is SVAAGI. There are 16 residues in the CDR3. The DNA of the CDR3 is TGTGCCAGCAGTTACCCTCCTAGCGGGAGCTACAATGAGCAGTTCTTC. This translates into CASSYPPSGSYNEQFF.

This clonotype showed up just a few times. V usage is TRBV28 and J usage is TRBJ2-6, with 13 bases lining up with TRBD2. The V and J ends lost 10 bases and 2 bases, in that order; junction bases with no gene match: 2. CDR3 length: 15 residues. Germline V lookup: CDR1 MDHEN, CDR2 SYDVKM. Here the CDR3 reads CATGLAGAGANVLTF. CDR3 DNA: TGTGCCACTGGACTAGCGGGAGCTGGGGCCAACGTCCTGACTTTC.

The table lists this clonotype with many counts. The V and J genes are TRBV28 and TRBJ1-5; possibly TRBD1 for D (5 bases). Per germline, CDR1 MDHEN and CDR2 SYDVKM. The CDR3 loop spans 13 amino acids. Trimming took 2 bases from V and 5 from J, leaving 7 bases between them. The CDR3 DNA follows: TGTGCCAGCAGTTTAGGGGGTCATCAGCCCCAGCATTTT. It yields the protein CASSLGGHQPQHF.

V usage is TRBV20-1 and J usage is TRBJ2-7; 10 nucleotides agree with TRBD2. This CDR3 is 14 amino acids long. V was pared by 5 bases and J by 1 base, with 5 bases of the junction left unmatched. Germline assignment: CDR1 DFQATT and CDR2 SNEGSKA (reference sequence). CDR3 coding DNA: TGCAGTGCTCAGACTAGCGGGCTATCCTACGAGCAGTACTTC. Residues: CSAQTSGLSYEQYF.